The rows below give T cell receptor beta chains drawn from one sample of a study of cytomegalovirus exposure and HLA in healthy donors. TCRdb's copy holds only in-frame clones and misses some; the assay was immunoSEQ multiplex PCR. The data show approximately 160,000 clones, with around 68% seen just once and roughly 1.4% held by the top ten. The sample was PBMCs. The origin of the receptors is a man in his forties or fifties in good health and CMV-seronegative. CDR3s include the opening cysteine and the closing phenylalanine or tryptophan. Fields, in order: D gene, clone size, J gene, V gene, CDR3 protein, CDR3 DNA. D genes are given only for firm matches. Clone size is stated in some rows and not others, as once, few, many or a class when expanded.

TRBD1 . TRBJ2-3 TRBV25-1 CASSVRTGVTDTQYF TGTGCCAGCAGTGTCAGGACAGGAGTCACAGATACGCAGTATTTT
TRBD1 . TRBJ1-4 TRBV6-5 CASSLNRGEKLFF TGTGCCAGCAGTTTGAACAGGGGGGAAAAACTGTTTTTT
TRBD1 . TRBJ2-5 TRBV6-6 CASTEDRGLLEQYF TGTGCCAGCACCGAGGACAGGGGTTTATTAGAGCAGTACTTC
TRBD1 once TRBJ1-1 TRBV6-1 CASIHDRGGTETFF TGTGCCAGCATCCACGACAGGGGTGGCACTGAAACTTTCTTT
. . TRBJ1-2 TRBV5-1 CASSPSGGISDGYTF TGCGCCAGCAGCCCCAGCGGGGGGATCAGCGATGGCTACACCTTC
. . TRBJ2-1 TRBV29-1 CSVRGGAGNEQFF TGCAGCGTTAGGGGGGGCGCGGGGAATGAGCAGTTCTTC
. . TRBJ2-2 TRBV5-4 CASSPGSNTGELFF TGCGCCAGCAGCCCGGGATCTAACACCGGGGAGCTGTTTTTT
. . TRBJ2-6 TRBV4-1 CASSQDRDTAISGANVLTF TGCGCCAGCAGCCAGGATCGGGACACCGCGATCTCTGGGGCCAACGTCCTGACTTTC
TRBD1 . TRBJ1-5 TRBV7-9 CASSPPGQGGRPQHF TGTGCCAGCAGCCCTCCGGGACAGGGGGGCAGGCCCCAGCATTTT
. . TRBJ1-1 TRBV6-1 CASSGRSGVTNTEAFF TGTGCCAGCAGTGGTCGGTCCGGTGTTACGAACACTGAAGCTTTCTTT
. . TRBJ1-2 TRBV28 CASSFGGRSGGYTF TGTGCCAGCAGTTTCGGGGGACGCAGTGGTGGCTACACCTTC
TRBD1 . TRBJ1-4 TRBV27 CASSISQGSNEKLFF TGTGCCAGCAGTATCTCACAGGGGTCGAATGAAAAACTGTTTTTT
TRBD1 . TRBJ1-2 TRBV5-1 CASSLTGVQGGYTF TGCGCCAGCAGCCTCACAGGGGTGCAGGGGGGCTACACCTTC
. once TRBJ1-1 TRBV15 CATSRDWGGTEAFF TGTGCCACCAGCAGAGATTGGGGGGGAACTGAAGCTTTCTTT
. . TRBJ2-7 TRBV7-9 CASSLVRGDNYEQYF TGTGCCAGCAGCTTAGTCCGGGGGGACAACTACGAGCAGTACTTC
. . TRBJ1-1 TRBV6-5 CASSTGIGSEAFF TGTGCCAGCAGCACAGGGATAGGCTCTGAAGCTTTCTTT
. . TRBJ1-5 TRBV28 CASTLGGGNQPQHF TGTGCCAGCACCCTGGGGGGGGGCAATCAGCCCCAGCATTTT
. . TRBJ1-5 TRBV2 CASKDKLSNQPQHF TGTGCCAGCAAGGACAAACTTAGCAATCAGCCCCAGCATTTT
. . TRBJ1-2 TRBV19 CASSIVAGQGYGYTF TGTGCCAGTAGTATAGTGGCAGGGCAGGGCTATGGCTACACCTTC
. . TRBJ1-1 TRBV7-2 CASSSTRLNTEAFF TGTGCCAGCAGCTCGACGAGGCTGAACACTGAAGCTTTCTTT
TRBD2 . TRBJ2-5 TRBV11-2 CASSPLAGGRETQYF TGTGCCAGCAGCCCCCTAGCGGGGGGCAGAGAGACCCAGTACTTC
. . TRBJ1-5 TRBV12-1 CASSFKGRGEKPQHF TGTGCCAGCAGCTTTAAGGGTCGGGGAGAGAAGCCCCAGCATTTT
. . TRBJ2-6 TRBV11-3 CASSRSWQRGSGANVLTF TGTGCCAGCAGCCGGTCGTGGCAGCGCGGCTCTGGGGCCAACGTCCTGACTTTC
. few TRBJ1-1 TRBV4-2 CASSQDGGKVEAFF TGTGCCAGCAGCCAAGATGGGGGGAAGGTTGAAGCTTTCTTT
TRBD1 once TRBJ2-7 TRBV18 CASSPRGVGGDYEQYF TGTGCCAGCTCACCTCGAGGGGTAGGGGGCGATTACGAGCAGTACTTC
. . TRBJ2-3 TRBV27 CASSREILVSADTQYF TGTGCCAGCAGTCGAGAGATACTAGTATCGGCCGATACGCAGTATTTT
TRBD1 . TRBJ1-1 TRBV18 CASSPGTANTEAFF TGTGCCAGCTCACCCGGGACAGCGAACACTGAAGCTTTCTTT
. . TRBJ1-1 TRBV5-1 CASSPEGVLNTEAFF TGCGCCAGCAGCCCAGAAGGAGTTCTGAACACTGAAGCTTTCTTT
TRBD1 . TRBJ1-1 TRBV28 CASAGQINTEAFF TGTGCCAGCGCGGGACAGATTAACACTGAAGCTTTCTTT
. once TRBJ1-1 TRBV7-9 CASSPTGYTEAFF TGTGCCAGCAGCCCAACAGGGTACACTGAAGCTTTCTTT
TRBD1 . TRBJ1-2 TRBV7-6 CASSLFGQGALGYTF TGTGCCAGCAGCCTCTTCGGACAGGGGGCGTTAGGCTACACCTTC
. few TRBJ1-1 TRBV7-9 CASSGWTANTEAFF TGTGCCAGCAGCGGCTGGACAGCGAACACTGAAGCTTTCTTT
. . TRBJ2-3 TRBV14 CASSQETGWDTQYF TGTGCCAGCAGCCAAGAAACGGGGTGGGATACGCAGTATTTT
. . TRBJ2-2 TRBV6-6 CASRGTGRTGELFF TGTGCCAGCAGGGGTACAGGGAGAACCGGGGAGCTGTTTTTT
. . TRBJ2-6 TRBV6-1 CAIPTGTGANVLTF TGTGCCATCCCAACGGGTACCGGGGCCAACGTCCTGACTTTC
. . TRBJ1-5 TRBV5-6 CASSPTKGGEPQHF TGTGCCAGCAGCCCAACAAAAGGGGGTGAGCCCCAGCATTTT
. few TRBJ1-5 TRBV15 CATSSATGYQPQHF TGTGCCACCAGCAGTGCCACAGGATATCAGCCCCAGCATTTT
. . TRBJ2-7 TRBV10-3 CAIRGLTVGHSYEQYF TGTGCCATCAGGGGCCTGACAGTGGGTCACTCCTACGAGCAGTACTTC
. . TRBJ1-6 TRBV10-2 CASTSDTGISPLHF TGCGCCAGCACCTCGGACACTGGTATTTCACCCCTCCACTTT
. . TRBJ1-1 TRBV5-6 CASSLPPWGVNTEAFF TGTGCCAGCAGCTTGCCCCCCTGGGGGGTGAACACTGAAGCTTTCTTT
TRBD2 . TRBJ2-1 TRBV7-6 CASSLGGLAGGNEQFF TGTGCCAGCAGCTTAGGGGGACTAGCGGGGGGGAATGAGCAGTTCTTC
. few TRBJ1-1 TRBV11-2 CASSGLRGGTEAFF TGTGCCAGCAGCGGACTCAGGGGTGGCACTGAAGCTTTCTTT
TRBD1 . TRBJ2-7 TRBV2 CASRRTGWYEQYF TGTGCCAGCAGGAGGACAGGGTGGTACGAGCAGTACTTC
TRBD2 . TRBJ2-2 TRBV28 CASSLGDYYTSANTGELFF TGTGCCAGCAGTTTAGGGGACTACTACACTTCAGCGAACACCGGGGAGCTGTTTTTT
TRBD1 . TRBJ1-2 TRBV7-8 CASSPDRGRDYGYTF TGTGCCAGCAGCCCGGACAGGGGGCGAGACTATGGCTACACCTTC
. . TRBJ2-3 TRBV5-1 CASSLAPRGNTDTQYF TGCGCCAGCAGCTTGGCCCCGCGGGGTAACACAGATACGCAGTATTTT
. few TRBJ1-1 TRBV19 CASRNRQHEAFF TGTGCCAGTAGGAACCGACAGCATGAAGCTTTCTTT
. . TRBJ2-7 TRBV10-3 CAISELGQYYEQYF TGTGCCATCAGTGAGTTAGGACAGTACTACGAGCAGTACTTC
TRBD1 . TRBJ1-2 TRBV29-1 CSDRTGSDGYTF TGCAGCGACCGGACAGGGAGCGATGGCTACACCTTC
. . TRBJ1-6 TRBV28 CASGYRDFHF TGTGCCAGCGGTTACAGGGATTTCCACTTT
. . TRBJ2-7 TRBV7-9 CASSRSGATGVDTYEQYF TGTGCCAGCAGCCGTTCGGGGGCCACAGGGGTGGATACCTACGAGCAGTACTTC
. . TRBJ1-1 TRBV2 CASRMRGTEAFF TGTGCCAGCAGGATGCGGGGCACTGAAGCTTTCTTT